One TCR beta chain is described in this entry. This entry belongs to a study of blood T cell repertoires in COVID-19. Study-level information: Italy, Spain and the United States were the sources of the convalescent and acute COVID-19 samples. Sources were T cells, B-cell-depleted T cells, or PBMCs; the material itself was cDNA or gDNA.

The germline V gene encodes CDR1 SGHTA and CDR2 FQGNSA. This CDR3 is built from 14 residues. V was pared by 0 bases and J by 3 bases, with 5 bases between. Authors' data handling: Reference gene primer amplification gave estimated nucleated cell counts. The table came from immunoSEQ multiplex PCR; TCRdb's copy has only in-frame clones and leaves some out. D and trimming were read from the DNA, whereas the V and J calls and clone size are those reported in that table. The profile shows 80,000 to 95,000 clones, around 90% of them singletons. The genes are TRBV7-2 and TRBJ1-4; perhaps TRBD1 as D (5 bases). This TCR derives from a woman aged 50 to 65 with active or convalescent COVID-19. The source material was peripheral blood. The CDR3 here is CASSLAGANEKLFF. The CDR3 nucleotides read TGTGCCAGCAGCTTAGCAGGGGCTAATGAAAAACTGTTTTTT.